Listed below are T cell receptor beta chains from one sample, sequenced in a study of blood T cell repertoires in COVID-19. Profiling relied on immunoSEQ multiplex PCR, and the TCRdb table lists in-frame clones only, not all of them. The sample gives 150,000 to 200,000 clones, approximately 80% of which show up once; roughly 13% is in the top ten. The sequenced material came from PBMCs or T cells enriched from blood (not recorded which). The receptors were sampled from a woman aged 60-75 years who had recovered from COVID-19. CDR3s include the opening cysteine and the closing phenylalanine or tryptophan. The D gene is left open where the match is weak. Clone size is stated in some rows and not others, as once, few, many or a class when expanded.

V gene	D gene	J gene	clone size	CDR3 protein	CDR3 DNA
TRBV9	TRBD1	TRBJ1-3	NA	CASSVGGRAGGSGNTIYF	TGTGCCAGCAGCGTGGGTGGCCGCGCAGGGGGCTCTGGAAACACCATATATTTT
TRBV30	NA	TRBJ1-1	NA	CAWSLGPTEAFF	TGTGCCTGGAGTCTGGGGCCAACTGAAGCTTTCTTT
TRBV28	TRBD1	TRBJ1-1	NA	CASSWWTGGNTEAFF	TGTGCCAGCAGTTGGTGGACAGGGGGAAACACTGAAGCTTTCTTT
TRBV28	NA	TRBJ1-2	NA	CASSHSLLTNYGYTF	TGTGCCAGCAGTCACTCCCTCTTGACTAACTATGGCTACACCTTC
TRBV6-5	NA	TRBJ2-1	NA	CASSRGAVWNEQFF	TGTGCCAGCAGCCGAGGAGCGGTATGGAATGAGCAGTTCTTC
TRBV2	NA	TRBJ1-1	few	CASSEDRLNTEAFF	TGTGCCAGCAGTGAGGACAGATTGAACACTGAAGCTTTCTTT
TRBV3-1/TRBV3-2	NA	TRBJ1-1	NA	CASSPTGVMNTEAFF	TGTGCCAGCAGCCCAACCGGGGTCATGAACACTGAAGCTTTCTTT
TRBV11-2	NA	TRBJ2-5	NA	CASSRERQETQYF	TGTGCCAGCTCGAGGGAGAGACAAGAGACCCAGTACTTC
TRBV5-1	NA	TRBJ2-1	NA	CASSAPQSYNEQFF	TGCGCCAGCAGCGCCCCACAGTCTTACAATGAGCAGTTCTTC
TRBV2	TRBD1	TRBJ1-3	few	CASSPGQGPSGNTIYF	TGTGCCAGCAGTCCCGGACAGGGTCCGTCAGGAAACACCATATATTTT
TRBV4-1	NA	TRBJ2-5	NA	CASSQDELERRTQYF	TGCGCCAGCAGCCAAGATGAATTGGAGAGGCGGACCCAGTACTTC